The source of this TCR beta chain is a study of blood T cell repertoires in COVID-19. Study at large: Samples taken during acute and convalescent COVID-19 were collected in the United States, Italy and Spain.

Per the original methods: Amplification with reference gene primers provided the estimates of nucleated cell counts. The method was immunoSEQ multiplex PCR; TCRdb's version includes in-frame clones alone and lacks a portion of them. D and trimming come from the DNA, and the V and J calls and clone size come from that table. The sample consists of about 140,000 clones, about 88% of them appearing once. Germline values: CDR1 SGDLS, CDR2 YYNGEE. J was trimmed by 5 bases and V by 4 bases; bases with no gene match: 9. The CDR3 has 17 residues. The gene calls are TRBV9 and TRBJ2-2, with 12 bases aligning to TRBD1. Sequencing was carried out using peripheral blood. This receptor was taken from a man aged 50-60 years with active or convalescent COVID-19. The CDR3 bases are TGTGCCAGCAGCCCCCGTCAGGGACAGGGGGCAACCGGGGAGCTGTTTTTT. Translation gives CASSPRQGQGATGELFF.